The clone carrying this T cell receptor (beta chain) was picked up many times. Its antigen is unidentified. The source of the sample is a study of T cells after yellow fever vaccination. The 5'RACE template-switching step produced TCR cDNA and added a universal primer site and UMIs. One entry per CDR3 protein, called by TCRdb with MiXCR from the 5' RACE reads. This sample has more than 300,000 distinct CDR3 sequences, with approximately 12% found just once. Regarding the study as a whole: Booster samples showed a return of most primary-vaccination clones (almost 97% CD4, 80% to 90% CD8).

The specimen was CD4+ T cells sorted from PBMCs, collected 45 days after the yellow fever booster vaccination. This sequence was found in a man between 18 and 29 years old who received the YFV17D yellow fever vaccine.

As DNA, the CDR3 is TGTGCCAGCGGCGGGACATTCTCCTACGAGCAGTACTTC. This sequence encodes CASGGTFSYEQYF. The V call is TRBV2, the J call TRBJ2-7; D may correspond to TRBD1 or TRBD2 (6 bases each). The CDR3 totals 13 residues. V lost 8 bases to trimming and J lost 0 bases, with 11 bases between them. The germline V gene encodes CDR1 SNHLY and CDR2 FYNNEI.